This T cell receptor beta chain was captured by sequencing in a study of CD8 T cells in ankylosing spondylitis. Study findings and constraints: Seemingly characteristic of ankylosing spondylitis blood was a TCR beta motif consisting of about 8 highly homologous variants.

With V trimmed by 5 bases and J by 7 bases, 7 bases remained unmatched. Germline values: CDR1 SGHTA, CDR2 FQGNSA. The CDR3 is made up of 14 amino acids. The table lists this clonotype with a few counts. Antigen specificity is unknown. TCRdb redid the calling of the 5' RACE reads with MiXCR, one entry per CDR3 protein. The profile shows over 75,000 distinct CDR3 sequences, 8.8% of them singletons. The chain employs TRBV7-2 and TRBJ2-1, with TRBD1 matching over 8 bases. Sequenced input: blood, either unsorted or a sorted T cell fraction (not recorded which). The clonotype was recovered from a male donor with ankylosing spondylitis or in good health (not recorded which). CDR3 residues: CASSPPDRVNEQFF. For the CDR3, the DNA is TGTGCCAGCAGCCCCCCGGACAGGGTGAATGAGCAGTTCTTC. The whole variable domain, remainder taken from reference TRBV7-2 and TRBJ2-1, is GAGVSQSPSNKVTEKGKDVELRCDPISGHTALYWYRQSLGQGLEFLIYFQGNSAPDKSGLPSDRFSAERTGGSVSTLTIQRTQQEDSAVYLCASSPPDRVNEQFFGPGTRLTVL.